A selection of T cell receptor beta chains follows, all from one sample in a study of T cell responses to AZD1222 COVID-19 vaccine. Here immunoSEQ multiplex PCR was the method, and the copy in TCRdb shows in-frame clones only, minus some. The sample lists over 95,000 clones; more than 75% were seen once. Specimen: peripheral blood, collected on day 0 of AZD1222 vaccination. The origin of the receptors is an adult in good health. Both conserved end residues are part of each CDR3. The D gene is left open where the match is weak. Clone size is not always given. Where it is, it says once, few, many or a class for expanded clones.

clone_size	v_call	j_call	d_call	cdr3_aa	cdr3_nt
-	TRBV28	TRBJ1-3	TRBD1	CASSPGTGGYPGNTIYF	TGTGCCAGCAGTCCTGGGACAGGGGGATACCCTGGAAACACCATATATTTT
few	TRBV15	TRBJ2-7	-	CATSRDTSYEQYF	TGTGCCACCAGCAGAGACACGTCCTACGAGCAGTACTTC
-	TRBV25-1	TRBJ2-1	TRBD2	CASSRAGDNNEQFF	TGTGCCAGCAGTCGTGCGGGAGATAACAATGAGCAGTTCTTC
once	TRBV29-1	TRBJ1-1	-	CSARAVEAFF	TGCAGCGCCCGGGCCGTTGAAGCTTTCTTT
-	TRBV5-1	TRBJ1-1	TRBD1	CASSLEGGARNTEAFF	TGCGCCAGCAGCTTGGAAGGGGGCGCAAGGAACACTGAAGCTTTCTTT
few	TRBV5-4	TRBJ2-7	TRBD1	CASSLGGQVKSYEQYF	TGTGCCAGCAGCTTGGGGGGACAGGTGAAGTCCTACGAGCAGTACTTC
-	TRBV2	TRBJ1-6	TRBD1	CASRGTGYNSPLHF	TGTGCCAGCAGGGGGACAGGTTATAATTCACCCCTCCACTTT
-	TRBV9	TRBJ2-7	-	CASSVGQDASYEQYF	TGTGCCAGCAGCGTAGGTCAGGACGCCTCCTACGAGCAGTACTTC
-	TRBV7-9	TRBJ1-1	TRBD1	CASSAPDRGNTEAFF	TGTGCCAGCAGCGCCCCGGACAGGGGGAACACTGAAGCTTTCTTT
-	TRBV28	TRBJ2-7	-	CASSFLDSTYEQYF	TGTGCCAGTAGTTTCCTGGACAGTACCTACGAGCAGTACTTC
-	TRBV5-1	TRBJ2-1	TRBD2	CASSSTTLAGFNEQFF	TGCGCCAGCAGCTCGACAACCCTAGCGGGGTTCAATGAGCAGTTCTTC
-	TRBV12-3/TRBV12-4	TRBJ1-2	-	CASRQGDFGGYTF	TGTGCCAGCAGGCAAGGGGATTTTGGTGGCTACACCTTC
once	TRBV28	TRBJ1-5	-	CASSPYMGGGDSNQPQHF	TGTGCCAGCAGCCCATACATGGGGGGCGGGGATAGCAATCAGCCCCAGCATTTT
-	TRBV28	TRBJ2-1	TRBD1	CASSPGTGGYNEQFF	TGTGCCAGCAGCCCTGGGACAGGGGGCTACAATGAGCAGTTCTTC
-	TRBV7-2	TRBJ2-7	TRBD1	CASSASGTAISYEQYF	TGTGCCAGCAGCGCATCCGGGACAGCCATATCCTACGAGCAGTACTTC
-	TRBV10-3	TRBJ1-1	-	CAISGYSTGQMNTEAFF	TGTGCCATCAGTGGGTACTCTACAGGACAGATGAACACTGAAGCTTTCTTT
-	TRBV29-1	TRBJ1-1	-	CSVALARRTDFNTEAFF	TGCAGCGTTGCCCTTGCCCGGCGGACAGACTTTAACACTGAAGCTTTCTTT
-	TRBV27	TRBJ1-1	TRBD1	CASSDRGGTEAFF	TGTGCCAGCAGTGACAGGGGCGGCACTGAAGCTTTCTTT
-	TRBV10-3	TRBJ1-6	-	CAISESSRGSSYNSPLHF	TGTGCCATCAGTGAGTCCTCGAGGGGGAGCTCCTATAATTCACCCCTCCACTTT
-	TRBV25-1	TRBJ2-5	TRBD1	CATIPGQGLVETQYF	TGTGCCACCATCCCGGGACAGGGGCTCGTAGAGACCCAGTACTTC
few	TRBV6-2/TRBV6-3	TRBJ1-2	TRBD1	CASRYDRDRLISINYGYTF	TGTGCCAGCAGATACGACCGGGACAGGCTAATCAGTATCAACTATGGCTACACCTTC